This T cell receptor beta chain was documented in a study of regulatory T cells in long-lasting Graves disease. This clonotype showed up many times. Its specificity is not known. Time point noted: newly diagnosed GD, antithyroid drugs for less than 3 months. The authors made the TCR library using RNA they extracted from PBMCs. Whole-study findings and limits: A limited number of samples was an acknowledged limitation.

The germline gives CDR1 DFQATT, CDR2 SNEGSKA (reference sequence). V was pared by 2 bases and J by 0 bases, with 17 bases between. The CDR3 is 17 residues long. Relying on iRepertoire HTBI primers and Arm-PCR of CDR3 regions, the team built TCR beta libraries. Each CDR3 protein is one row after TCRdb ran MiXCR on the multiplex PCR reads. The table includes around 500,000 distinct CDR3 sequences, around 11% detected once. These same records also appear under a second study, on T cells in Graves' hyperthyroidism and ophthalmopathy.

This rearrangement joins TRBV20-1 to TRBJ2-1; D ambiguous. The material was peripheral blood mononuclear cells (PBMCs), obtained at new diagnosis, from a patient treated with antithyroid drugs. The receptor was isolated from a woman aged 25 to 45 with Graves disease. DNA of the CDR3: TGCAGTGCTAGACCTGACCCCAGCGTTCCCTCCTACAATGAGCAGTTCTTC. Amino acids: CSARPDPSVPSYNEQFF.